The clone carrying this TCR beta chain was seen repeatedly, ten times or more. Antigen: not known. The sample originates from a study of T cells in Graves' hyperthyroidism and ophthalmopathy. Study outcomes and limitations: Most thyroid clonotypes expanded above 0.001 were also detected in blood.

Patients counted as stable if ophthalmopathy did not develop within 18 months. Patients aged 18 to 65 had newly diagnosed hyperthyroidism lasting under 2 months. Pregnant or lactating patients were excluded, as were those with uncontrolled infection or other autoimmune disease. V was pared by 0 bases and J by 7 bases, with 11 bases between. The CDR3 runs to 15 residues. The germline V gene encodes CDR1 SGHRS and CDR2 YFSETQ. The CDR3 regions of TCR beta were amplified from RNA transcripts. Primed by the HTBI set, a first-round RT-PCR was run on the TCR CDR3. TCRdb recomputed calls from the multiplex PCR reads with MiXCR, one row per CDR3 protein. The table lists approximately 200,000 distinct CDR3 sequences, approximately 16% of them singletons.

This receptor was obtained from a man aged 40-50 years with Graves' hyperthyroidism. The genes are TRBV5-1 and TRBJ1-6, with D possibly TRBD1 on 6 matching bases. The sequenced sample was blood. The CDR3 DNA reads as TGCGCCAGCAGCTTGGGGGGGGCAGAAAATTCACCCCTCCACTTT. Translation: CASSLGGAENSPLHF.